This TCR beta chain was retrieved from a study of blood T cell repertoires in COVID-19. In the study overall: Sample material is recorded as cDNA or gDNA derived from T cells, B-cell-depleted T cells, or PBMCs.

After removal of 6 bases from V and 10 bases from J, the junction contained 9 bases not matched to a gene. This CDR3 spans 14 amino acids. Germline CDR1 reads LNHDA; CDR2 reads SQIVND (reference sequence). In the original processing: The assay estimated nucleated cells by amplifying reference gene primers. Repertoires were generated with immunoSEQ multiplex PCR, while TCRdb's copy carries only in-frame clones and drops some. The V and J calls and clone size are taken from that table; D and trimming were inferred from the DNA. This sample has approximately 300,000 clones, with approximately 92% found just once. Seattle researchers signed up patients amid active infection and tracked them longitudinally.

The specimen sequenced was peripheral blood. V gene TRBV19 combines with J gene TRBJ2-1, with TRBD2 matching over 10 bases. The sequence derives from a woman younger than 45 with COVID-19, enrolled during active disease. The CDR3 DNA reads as TGTGCCAGTAGCGGTCTAGCGGGGGAGGGGGAGCAGTTCTTC. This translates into CASSGLAGEGEQFF.